A single sample gave rise to the 32 T cell receptor beta chains below, sequenced in a study of blood T cell repertoires in COVID-19 (dated by TCRdb to about 2020). The library was produced with the immunoSEQ multiplex PCR assay. Drawn from immuneACCESS, this table holds only the in-frame rearrangements with V and J called that TCRdb kept. Clones are partly lost; checked studies trace under half to an unresolved V gene and leave the rest unexplained. The sample includes over 85,000 clones, with 85% observed a single time. The top ten clonotypes cover around 38% of the sample. Material: peripheral blood. These receptors all stem from an elderly man with acute or convalescent COVID-19.

The chain combines TRBV6-5 with TRBJ2-7; 9 bases match TRBD2. The CDR3 has 15 amino acids. V lost 6 bases to trimming and J lost 4 bases; unmatched junction nucleotides: 10. Germline V gene data show CDR1 as MNHEY and CDR2 as SVGAGI. The CDR3 DNA is TGTGCCAGCAGCGACAGGGCGGGAGGGCCGTACGAGCAGTACTTC. As protein: CASSDRAGGPYEQYF.

The chain combines TRBV21-1 with TRBJ1-6; the table's D call TRBD1 went unverified against the DNA. TRBV21-1 is described as a pseudogene. This CDR3 is built from 21 residues. The CDR3 nucleotides read TGTGCCAGCAACACTTGGACAGGGGGTCTTCCACGATGGGGGCCTAATTCACCCCTCCACTTT. As protein: CASNTWTGGLPRWGPNSPLHF.

This rearrangement joins TRBV3-1 (or the pseudogene TRBV3-2) to TRBJ2-2; 7 bases are a match to TRBD2. The V and J ends lost 4 bases and 4 bases, in that order; junction bases with no gene match: 9. This CDR3 has 16 amino acids. Germline CDR1 is LGHDT and CDR2 is YNNKEL (reference sequence). CDR3 DNA sequence: TGTGCCAGCAGCCGAGGGGCGGGAGTCGGCACCGGGGAGCTGTTTTTT. This sequence encodes CASSRGAGVGTGELFF.

This chain's CDR3 is CASSTLPGQGNTEAFF. CDR3 in DNA: TGTGCCAGTAGTACCTTACCGGGACAGGGGAACACTGAAGCTTTCTTT. V is TRBV19 and J is TRBJ1-1, with 9 nucleotides matching TRBD1. In germline, CDR1 is LNHDA, CDR2 SQIVND (reference sequence). This CDR3 has 16 residues. The trim removed 4 bases at V and 1 base at J, leaving 7 bases unmatched.

The chain joins TRBV19 to TRBJ2-5; TRBD1 matches 9 bases. V shed 10 bases and J 0 bases; nucleotides not matched to a gene: 9. The germline gives CDR1 LNHDA, CDR2 SQIVND (reference sequence). This CDR3 is 15 amino acids long. The CDR3: CATRRDRVYQETQYF. Here the CDR3 DNA reads TGTGCCACCAGGAGGGACAGGGTGTACCAAGAGACCCAGTACTTC.

A few counts support this clone. The J gene is TRBJ2-7, the V gene TRBV19, with TRBD1 matching 11 bases. CDR1 and CDR2 (germline): LNHDA, SQIVND (reference sequence). The CDR3 runs 15 residues. V lost 5 bases, J lost 2 bases, and 5 bases stayed unmatched. CDR3 protein: CASSSDRGRAYEQYF. DNA for the CDR3: TGTGCCAGTAGTTCGGACAGGGGGCGCGCCTACGAGCAGTACTTC. Filled out from reference TRBV19 and TRBJ2-7, the complete variable domain reads DGGITQSPKYLFRKEGQNVTLSCEQNLNHDAMYWYRQDPGQGLRLIYYSQIVNDFQKGDIAEGYSVSREKKESFPLTVTSAQKNPTAFYLCASSSDRGRAYEQYFGPGTRLTVT.

The V and J genes are TRBV7-3 and TRBJ1-1, with 9 bases identical to TRBD1. The CDR3 is 13 residues long. The germline gives CDR1 SGHTA, CDR2 FQGTGA. With V trimmed by 4 bases and J by 10 bases, 7 bases remained unmatched. This CDR3 is CASSSQGAVGAFF. DNA of the CDR3: TGTGCCAGCAGCTCACAGGGGGCGGTGGGAGCTTTCTTT.

The J gene is TRBJ2-1, the V gene TRBV12-5, with D perhaps matching TRBD2 (6 bases). The germline gives CDR1 LGHNT, CDR2 FRNRAP. The CDR3 has 18 amino acids. V lost 4 bases and J 0 bases, leaving 19 bases between the germline ends. CDR3 sequence (DNA): TGTGCTAGTGGTTCTCCCCCGTTATTCGGGAGCTCCTACAATGAGCAGTTCTTC. Translation: CASGSPPLFGSSYNEQFF.

This sequence joins TRBV5-4 and TRBJ2-7, with 7 bases aligning to TRBD1. The germline V gene has CDR1 SGHNT and CDR2 YYREEE (reference sequence). After removal of 1 base from V and 4 bases from J, the junction contained 5 bases not matched to a gene. There are 14 residues in the CDR3. Written as DNA, the CDR3 is TGTGCCAGCAGCTTGCGGGACAGTCCGTACGAGCAGTACTTC. Residues: CASSLRDSPYEQYF.

The rearrangement uses TRBV19 and TRBJ2-3; D call uncertain. Germline V gene lookup returns CDR1 LNHDA and CDR2 SQIVND (reference sequence). With 4 bases removed from V and 4 bases from J, the gap between germline ends came to 3 bases. CDR3 size: 11 residues. CDR3 sequence reads: CASSTADTQYF. CDR3 sequence (DNA): TGTGCCAGTAGTACGGCAGATACGCAGTATTTT.

The chain combines TRBV27 with TRBJ2-7, with 10 bases matching TRBD2. J gave up 2 bases and V 8 bases, and 12 bases lay outside the gene matches. The germline gives CDR1 MNHEY, CDR2 SMNVEV (reference sequence). The CDR3 has 16 amino acids. The CDR3 is CASVGLAGEKTYEQYF. In DNA form, the CDR3 reads TGTGCCAGCGTGGGGCTAGCGGGAGAGAAAACCTACGAGCAGTACTTC.

The rearrangement links TRBV15 to TRBJ1-5; D uncertain. V lost 0 bases and J 0 bases, leaving 15 bases between the germline ends. The length of the CDR3 is 18 residues. The germline CDR1 and CDR2 sequences are LNHNV and YYDKDF (reference sequence). CDR3 nucleotide sequence: TGTGCCACCAGCAGAGATTCGGTCGGAGATTATAGCAATCAGCCCCAGCATTTT. As protein: CATSRDSVGDYSNQPQHF.

The chain joins TRBV30 to TRBJ1-5, with a weak D call TRBD1 (5 bases). The germline V gene encodes CDR1 GTSNPN and CDR2 SVGIG (reference sequence). With 5 bases removed from V and 2 bases from J, the gap between germline ends came to 19 bases. The CDR3 spans 16 residues. DNA for the CDR3: TGTGCCTGGGCCCCTTACCGTCAGACAGGCAATCAGCCCCAGCATTTT. Residues: CAWAPYRQTGNQPQHF.

This chain uses TRBV15 with TRBJ1-5, with TRBD1 matching over 7 bases. Looked up from germline, CDR1 is LNHNV and CDR2 is YYDKDF (reference sequence). The trim removed 0 bases at V and 2 bases at J, leaving 4 bases unmatched. This CDR3 is built from 16 residues. In DNA form, the CDR3 reads TGTGCCACCAGCAGAGACGCCAGGGGGGGCAATCAGCCCCAGCATTTT. It encodes CATSRDARGGNQPQHF.

The V and J genes are TRBV28 and TRBJ2-7; possibly TRBD1 for D (5 bases). V shed 6 bases and J shed 1 base, with 16 bases lying between them. CDR1 and CDR2 from the germline V gene are MDHEN and SYDVKM. The CDR3 length is 15 residues. Here the CDR3 DNA reads TGTGCCAGCAGCACCCCGAGGACAAGGTCCTACGAGCAGTACTTC. Amino acid sequence: CASSTPRTRSYEQYF.

The V call is TRBV11-1, the J call TRBJ1-1; D is unclear. Germline CDR1 is SGHAT and CDR2 is FQDESV (reference sequence). The CDR3 is 13 residues long. V was trimmed by 2 bases and J by 4 bases, leaving 8 bases between them. The CDR3 DNA sequence: TGTGCCAGCAGCTTACAGGTGGGCACTGAAGCTTTCTTT. Its protein is CASSLQVGTEAFF.

This clone showed up just once. This chain connects TRBV6-2 or TRBV6-3 to TRBJ2-1; TRBD2 matches at 8 bases. Trimming cost V 1 base and J 4 bases; bases outside gene matches: 6. Germline V gene data show CDR1 as MNHEY and CDR2 as SVGEGT. CDR3 length equals 16 residues. CDR3 region: CASSYFFGGAYNEQFF. The CDR3 DNA sequence: TGTGCCAGCAGTTACTTCTTCGGGGGGGCATACAATGAGCAGTTCTTC.

This chain joins TRBV9 and TRBJ2-1; TRBD2 aligns across 9 bases. The germline V gene has CDR1 SGDLS and CDR2 YYNGEE. This CDR3 region has 15 residues. V lost 3 bases and J lost 7; bases outside the gene matches: 8. The CDR3 DNA reads TGTGCCAGCAGCGCAGTTAGCGGGAGTTTAAATGAGCAGTTCTTC. Translation gives CASSAVSGSLNEQFF.

The DNA for the CDR3 is TGCAGCGTTGGGGACAGGGCAGATTCACCCCTCCACTTT. It yields the protein CSVGDRADSPLHF. The chain employs TRBV29-1 and TRBJ1-6; 9 bases fit TRBD1. Germline CDR1 reads SQVTM; CDR2 reads ANQGSEA. V lost 4 bases, J lost 8 bases, and 3 bases stayed unmatched. This CDR3 is built from 13 residues.

The V gene is TRBV5-4, the J gene TRBJ2-7, with D possibly being TRBD2 (5 bases). CDR1 and CDR2 from the germline V gene are SGHNT and YYREEE (reference sequence). The CDR3 is made up of 15 amino acids. Trimming removed 4 bases at V and 6 bases at J, with 20 bases between. The CDR3: CASSQSTMGAGEQYF. The CDR3 DNA reads TGTGCCAGCAGCCAATCGACTATGGGCGCTGGCGAGCAGTACTTC.

CDR3 region: CASSLGLAGGLTDTQYF. The DNA of the CDR3 is TGTGCCAGCAGCTTAGGACTAGCGGGAGGGCTGACAGATACGCAGTATTTT. The chain employs TRBV11-2 and TRBJ2-3, with 14 bases fitting TRBD2. Trimming took 1 base from V and 3 from J; bases not matched to a gene: 3. Per germline, CDR1 SGHAT and CDR2 FQNNGV. This CDR3 has 17 amino acids.

This chain connects TRBV7-8 to TRBJ2-1, with a possible D match to TRBD1 (6 bases). The CDR3 extends over 15 amino acids. Germline V gene sequence: CDR1 SGHVS, CDR2 FQNEAQ. V shed 11 bases and J shed 1 base, with 18 bases lying between them. The CDR3 reads CAPPGSRGSYNEQFF. The CDR3 DNA reads TGTGCCCCACCTGGATCGAGGGGGTCCTACAATGAGCAGTTCTTC.

This clone was detected a few times. The chain joins TRBV19 to TRBJ2-5; TRBD1 agrees at 7 bases. The CDR3 has 16 residues. The germline CDR1 and CDR2 sequences are LNHDA and SQIVND (reference sequence). V shed 5 bases and J 1 base; nucleotides not matched to a gene: 10. The CDR3 protein is CASSPTGVVSQETQYF. The DNA of the CDR3 is TGTGCCAGTAGTCCTACAGGGGTTGTGTCCCAAGAGACCCAGTACTTC.

This chain uses TRBV28 with TRBJ1-2, with D tentatively TRBD1 (5 bases). The germline gives CDR1 MDHEN, CDR2 SYDVKM. Trimming cost V 8 bases and J 3 bases, with 13 bases left between them. This CDR3 contains 13 residues. The CDR3 sequence: CASGGGSDYGYTF. DNA of the CDR3: TGTGCCAGCGGGGGAGGGTCCGACTATGGCTACACCTTC.

The rearrangement links TRBV7-9 to TRBJ2-5; 7 bases map to TRBD2. There are 14 residues in the CDR3. Germline-derived CDR1 and CDR2 are SEHNR and FQNEAQ (reference sequence). V lost 0 bases and J lost 5; bases outside the gene matches: 3. CDR3 bases: TGTGCCAGCAGCTTAGCGGGAGGGAGTGAGACCCAGTACTTC. Amino acid sequence: CASSLAGGSETQYF.

Points on this clone: The sample holds other DNA sequences that translate to the same CDR3. This chain connects TRBV18 to TRBJ2-7; 9 bases are shared with TRBD1. Germline CDR1 is KGHSH and CDR2 is LQKENI. This CDR3 is 14 amino acids long. The ends lost 3 bases at V and 3 bases at J; junction bases unmatched: 3. The DNA for the CDR3 is TGTGCCAGCTCACCCGGGACAGGGCTCTACGAGCAGTACTTC. Translation gives CASSPGTGLYEQYF.

The rearrangement joins TRBV4-2 to TRBJ2-3; perhaps TRBD2 as D (6 bases). This CDR3 region has 16 residues. The germline gives CDR1 LGHNA, CDR2 YNFKEQ. V dropped 0 bases and J dropped 4 bases, with 14 bases sitting between them. CDR3 nucleotide sequence: TGTGCCAGCAGCCAAGAGGGGGGAGTGAACGCAGATACGCAGTATTTT. Translation gives CASSQEGGVNADTQYF.

V and J are TRBV5-4 and TRBJ2-2, with 10 bases matching TRBD1. This CDR3 comprises 16 residues. V lost 4 bases and J lost 1; bases outside the gene matches: 4. In germline, CDR1 is SGHNT, CDR2 YYREEE (reference sequence). In DNA, the CDR3 is TGTGCCAGCAGCGCGACAGGGGGCAGGAACACCGGGGAGCTGTTTTTT. Amino acids: CASSATGGRNTGELFF.

The chain combines TRBV6-6 with TRBJ2-1; TRBD1 matches 8 bases. Germline loops: CDR1 MNHNY, CDR2 SVGAGI (reference sequence). The J segment lost 2 bases and the V segment lost 6 bases, leaving 9 bases of the junction unmatched. The CDR3 is 16 residues long. The CDR3 sequence is CASSRTGTGTYNEQFF. In DNA, the CDR3 is TGTGCCAGCAGCCGTACCGGGACAGGAACCTACAATGAGCAGTTCTTC.

The chain employs TRBV27 and TRBJ1-6; 8 bases map to TRBD1. V shed 5 bases, J shed 9 bases, and the junction held 15 bases outside the gene matches. Per the germline V gene, CDR1 is MNHEY and CDR2 is SMNVEV (reference sequence). The CDR3 extends over 17 amino acids. The CDR3 bases are TGTGCCAGCAGTATCACCTGGACAGGGATTTTGGGTTCACCCCTCCACTTT. It yields the protein CASSITWTGILGSPLHF.

The chain joins TRBV6-5 to TRBJ2-1; D gene uncertain. V shed 5 bases and J shed 10 bases, with 12 bases lying between them. Germline V gene sequence: CDR1 MNHEY, CDR2 SVGAGI. The CDR3 extends over 12 amino acids. The chain's CDR3 is CASSLRTSEQFF. The CDR3 region has the DNA TGTGCCAGCAGTCTGCGCACCTCGGAGCAGTTCTTC.

This chain joins TRBV6-7 and TRBJ1-4; 8 bases are shared with TRBD1. TRBV6-7 is filed as an ORF, its function uncertain. Trimming removed 7 bases from V and 2 bases from J; junction bases left unmatched: 15. This CDR3 has 18 residues. As DNA, the CDR3 is TGTGCCAGCAACCCACTCGGACAGGGAGGAATGACTAATGAAAAACTGTTTTTT. It specifies CASNPLGQGGMTNEKLFF.